The source of this TCR beta chain is a study of T cells in Graves' hyperthyroidism and ophthalmopathy. Study in general: Specimen type is peripheral blood, collected at initial diagnosis prior to any treatment.

Regarding this clonotype: A much larger clone lies a single base off, so this may be a read error.

RNA transcripts yielded amplified TCR beta CDR3 regions. Carried out on the TCR CDR3, a first-round RT-PCR used the HTBI primer set. TCRdb fed the multiplex PCR reads into MiXCR, producing one record per CDR3 protein. Of approximately 530,000 distinct CDR3 sequences detected, approximately 16% appear once; the ten largest clones hold approximately 20%. This CDR3 is built from 14 residues. CDR1 and CDR2 from the germline V gene are MDHEN and SYDVKM. V was trimmed by 8 bases and J by 8 bases, leaving 21 bases between them. Patients aged 18 to 65 had newly diagnosed hyperthyroidism of under 2 months' duration. Any patient presenting with uncontrolled infection, other autoimmune disease, pregnancy or lactation was left out.

This TCR derives from a woman aged 18-29 years with Graves' hyperthyroidism. V usage is TRBV28 and J usage is TRBJ1-2; D is unclear. The sequenced material came from blood. As DNA, the CDR3 is TGTGCCAGCGCCCCAGTAGTAGAGCGACTAGGCTACACCTTC. Encoded protein: CASAPVVERLGYTF.